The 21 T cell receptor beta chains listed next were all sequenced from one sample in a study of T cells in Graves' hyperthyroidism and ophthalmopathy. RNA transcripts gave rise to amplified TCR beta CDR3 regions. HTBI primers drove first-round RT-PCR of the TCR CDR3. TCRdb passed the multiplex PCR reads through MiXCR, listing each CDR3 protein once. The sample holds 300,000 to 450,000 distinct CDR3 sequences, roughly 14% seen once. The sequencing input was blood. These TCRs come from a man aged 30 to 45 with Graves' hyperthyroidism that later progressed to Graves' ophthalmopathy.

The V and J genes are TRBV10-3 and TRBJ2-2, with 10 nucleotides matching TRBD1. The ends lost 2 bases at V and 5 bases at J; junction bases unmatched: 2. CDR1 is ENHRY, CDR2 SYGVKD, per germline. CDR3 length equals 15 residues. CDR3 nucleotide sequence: TGTGCCATCAGTGAGCCGGGACAGGGGACCGGGGAGCTGTTTTTT. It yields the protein CAISEPGQGTGELFF.

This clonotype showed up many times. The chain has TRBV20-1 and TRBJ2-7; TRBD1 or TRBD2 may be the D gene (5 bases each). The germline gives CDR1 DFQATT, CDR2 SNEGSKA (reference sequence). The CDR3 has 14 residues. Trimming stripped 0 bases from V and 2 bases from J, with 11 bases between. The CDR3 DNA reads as TGCAGTGCTAGAGAGGGCCAGGGAGCCTACGAGCAGTACTTC. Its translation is CSAREGQGAYEQYF.

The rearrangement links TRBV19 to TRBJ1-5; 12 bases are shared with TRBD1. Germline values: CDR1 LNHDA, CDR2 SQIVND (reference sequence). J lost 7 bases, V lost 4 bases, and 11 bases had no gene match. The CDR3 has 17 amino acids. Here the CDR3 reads CASSRLPGQGARQPQHF. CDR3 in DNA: TGTGCCAGTAGTAGGCTTCCGGGACAGGGGGCTAGACAGCCCCAGCATTTT. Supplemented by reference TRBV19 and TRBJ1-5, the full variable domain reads DGGITQSPKYLFRKEGQNVTLSCEQNLNHDAMYWYRQDPGQGLRLIYYSQIVNDFQKGDIAEGYSVSREKKESFPLTVTSAQKNPTAFYLCASSRLPGQGARQPQHFGDGTRLSIL.

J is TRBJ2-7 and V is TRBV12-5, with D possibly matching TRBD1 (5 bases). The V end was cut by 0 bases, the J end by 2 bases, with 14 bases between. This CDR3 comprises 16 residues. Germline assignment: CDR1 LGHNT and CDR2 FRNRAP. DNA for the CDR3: TGTGCTAGTGGTTTGGTACTCGGCAGGGATCCCTACGAGCAGTACTTC. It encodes CASGLVLGRDPYEQYF. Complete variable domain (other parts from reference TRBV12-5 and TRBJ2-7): DARVTQTPRHKVTEMGQEVTMRCQPILGHNTVFWYRQTMMQGLELLAYFRNRAPLDDSGMPKDRFSAEMPDATLATLKIQPSEPRDSAVYFCASGLVLGRDPYEQYFGPGTRLTVT.

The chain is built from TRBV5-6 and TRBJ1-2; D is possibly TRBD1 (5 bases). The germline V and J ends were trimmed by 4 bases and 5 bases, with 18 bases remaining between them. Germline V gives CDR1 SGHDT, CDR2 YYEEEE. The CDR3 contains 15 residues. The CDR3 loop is CASSAPGTPDYGYTF. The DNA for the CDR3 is TGTGCCAGCAGCGCCCCCGGGACGCCTGATTATGGCTACACCTTC.

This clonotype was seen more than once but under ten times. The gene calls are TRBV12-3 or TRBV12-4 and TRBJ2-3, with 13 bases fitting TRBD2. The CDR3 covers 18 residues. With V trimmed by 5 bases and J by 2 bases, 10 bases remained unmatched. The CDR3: CASSPGLAGPRLTDTQYF. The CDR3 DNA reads TGTGCCAGCAGTCCGGGACTAGCGGGGCCAAGACTCACAGATACGCAGTATTTT.

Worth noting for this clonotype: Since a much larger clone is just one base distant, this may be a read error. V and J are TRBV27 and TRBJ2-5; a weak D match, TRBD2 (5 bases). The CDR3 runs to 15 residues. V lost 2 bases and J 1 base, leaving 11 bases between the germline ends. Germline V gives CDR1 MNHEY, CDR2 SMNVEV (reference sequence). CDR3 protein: CASSLRRRSQETQYF. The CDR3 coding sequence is TGTGCCAGCAGTTTACGGCGGAGGTCCCAAGAGACCCAGTACTTC.

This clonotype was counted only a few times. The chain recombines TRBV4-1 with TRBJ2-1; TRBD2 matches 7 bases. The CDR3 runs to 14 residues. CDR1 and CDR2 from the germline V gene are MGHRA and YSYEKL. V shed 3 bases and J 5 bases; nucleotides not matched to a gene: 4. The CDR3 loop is CASSHGGVNNEQFF. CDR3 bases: TGCGCCAGCAGCCATGGGGGGGTAAACAATGAGCAGTTCTTC.

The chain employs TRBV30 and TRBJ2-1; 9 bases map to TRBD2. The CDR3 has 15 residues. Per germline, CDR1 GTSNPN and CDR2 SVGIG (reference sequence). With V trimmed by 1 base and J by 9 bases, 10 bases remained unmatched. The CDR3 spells CAWSGWSGGLGEQFF. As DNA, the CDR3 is TGTGCCTGGAGTGGGTGGAGCGGGGGGCTGGGTGAGCAGTTCTTC.

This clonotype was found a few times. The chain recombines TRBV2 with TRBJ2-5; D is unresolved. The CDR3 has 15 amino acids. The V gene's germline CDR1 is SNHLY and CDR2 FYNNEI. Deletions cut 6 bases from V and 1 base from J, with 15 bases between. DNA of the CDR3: TGTGCCAGCAGCTACACACATGGCCCCCAAGAGACCCAGTACTTC. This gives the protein CASSYTHGPQETQYF.

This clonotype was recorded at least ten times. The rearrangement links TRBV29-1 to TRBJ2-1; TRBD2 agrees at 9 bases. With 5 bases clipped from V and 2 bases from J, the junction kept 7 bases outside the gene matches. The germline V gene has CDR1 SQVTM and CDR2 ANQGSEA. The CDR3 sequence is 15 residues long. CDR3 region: CSVSYSGGPYNEQFF. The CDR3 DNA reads TGCAGCGTTTCGTATAGCGGGGGACCCTACAATGAGCAGTTCTTC.

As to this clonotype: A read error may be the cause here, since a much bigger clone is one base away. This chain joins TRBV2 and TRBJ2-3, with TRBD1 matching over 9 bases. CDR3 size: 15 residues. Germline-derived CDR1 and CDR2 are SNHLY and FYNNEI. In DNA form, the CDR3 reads TGTGCCGGCAGAAACAGGGGGCGGAGCACAGATACGCAGTATTTT. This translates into CAGRNRGRSTDTQYF.

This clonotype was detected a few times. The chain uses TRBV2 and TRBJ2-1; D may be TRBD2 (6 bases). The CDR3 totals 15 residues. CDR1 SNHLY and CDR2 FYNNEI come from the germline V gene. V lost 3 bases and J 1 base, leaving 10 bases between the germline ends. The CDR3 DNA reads TGTGCCAGCAGTGACGACCGGGGGTCCTACAATGAGCAGTTCTTC. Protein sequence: CASSDDRGSYNEQFF. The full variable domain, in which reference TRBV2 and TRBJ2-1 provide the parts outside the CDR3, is EPEVTQTPSHQVTQMGQEVILRCVPISNHLYFYWYRQILGQKVEFLVSFYNNEISEKSEIFDDQFSVERPDGSNFTLKIRSTKLEDSAMYFCASSDDRGSYNEQFFGPGTRLTVL.

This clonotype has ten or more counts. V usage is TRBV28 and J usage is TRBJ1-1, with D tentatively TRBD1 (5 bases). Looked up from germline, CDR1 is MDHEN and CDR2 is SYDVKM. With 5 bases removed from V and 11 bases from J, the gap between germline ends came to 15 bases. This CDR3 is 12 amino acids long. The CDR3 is CASSLQGFEAFF. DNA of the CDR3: TGTGCCAGCAGTCTCCAGGGTTTCGAGGCTTTCTTT.

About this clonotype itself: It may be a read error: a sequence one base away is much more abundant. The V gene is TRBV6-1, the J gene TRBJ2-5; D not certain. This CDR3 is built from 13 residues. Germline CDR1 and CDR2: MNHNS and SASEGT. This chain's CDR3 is CASSPDEEETRYF. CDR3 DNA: TGTGCCAGCAGCCCCGACGAGGAAGAGACCCGGTACTTC.

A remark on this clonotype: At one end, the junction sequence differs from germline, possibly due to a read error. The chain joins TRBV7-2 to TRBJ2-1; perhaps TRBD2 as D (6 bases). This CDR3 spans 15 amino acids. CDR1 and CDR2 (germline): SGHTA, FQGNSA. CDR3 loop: CASSLRGSSYNEQSF. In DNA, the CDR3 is TGTGCCAGCAGCTTGCGGGGTAGCTCCTACAATGAGCAGTCCTTC.

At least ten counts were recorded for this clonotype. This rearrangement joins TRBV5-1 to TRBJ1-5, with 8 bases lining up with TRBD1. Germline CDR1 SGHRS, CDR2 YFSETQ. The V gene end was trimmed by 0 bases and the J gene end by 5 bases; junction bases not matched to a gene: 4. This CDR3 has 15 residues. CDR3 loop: CASSLGTGNHQPQHF. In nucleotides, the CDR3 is TGCGCCAGCAGCTTGGGGACAGGGAACCATCAGCCCCAGCATTTT.

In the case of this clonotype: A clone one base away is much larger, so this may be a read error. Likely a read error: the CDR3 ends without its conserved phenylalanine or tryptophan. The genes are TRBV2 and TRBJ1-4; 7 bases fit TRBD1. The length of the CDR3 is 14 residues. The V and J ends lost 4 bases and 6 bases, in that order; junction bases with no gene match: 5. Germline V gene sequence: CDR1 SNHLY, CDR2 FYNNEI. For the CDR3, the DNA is TGTGCCAGCAGTGGAAACAGGGGTGATGAAAAACTGTTTCTT. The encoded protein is CASSGNRGDEKLFL.

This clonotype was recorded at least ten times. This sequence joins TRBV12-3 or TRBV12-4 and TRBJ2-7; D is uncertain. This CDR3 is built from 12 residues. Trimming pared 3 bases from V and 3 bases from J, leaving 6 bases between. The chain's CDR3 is CASSFVIYEQYF. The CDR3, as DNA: TGTGCCAGCAGTTTTGTGATCTACGAGCAGTACTTC.

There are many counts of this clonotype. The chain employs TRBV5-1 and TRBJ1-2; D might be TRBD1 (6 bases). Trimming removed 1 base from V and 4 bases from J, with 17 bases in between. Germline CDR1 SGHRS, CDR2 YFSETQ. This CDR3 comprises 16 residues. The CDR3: CASSLNIPGHPYGYTF. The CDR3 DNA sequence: TGCGCCAGCAGCTTGAACATACCGGGACATCCCTATGGCTACACCTTC.

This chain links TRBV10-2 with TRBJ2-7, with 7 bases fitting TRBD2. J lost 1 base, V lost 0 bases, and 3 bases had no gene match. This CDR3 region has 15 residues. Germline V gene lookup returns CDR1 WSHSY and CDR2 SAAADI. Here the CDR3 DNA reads TGCGCCAGCAGTGAGTCGGGAGGGAGATCCTACGAGCAGTACTTC. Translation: CASSESGGRSYEQYF.